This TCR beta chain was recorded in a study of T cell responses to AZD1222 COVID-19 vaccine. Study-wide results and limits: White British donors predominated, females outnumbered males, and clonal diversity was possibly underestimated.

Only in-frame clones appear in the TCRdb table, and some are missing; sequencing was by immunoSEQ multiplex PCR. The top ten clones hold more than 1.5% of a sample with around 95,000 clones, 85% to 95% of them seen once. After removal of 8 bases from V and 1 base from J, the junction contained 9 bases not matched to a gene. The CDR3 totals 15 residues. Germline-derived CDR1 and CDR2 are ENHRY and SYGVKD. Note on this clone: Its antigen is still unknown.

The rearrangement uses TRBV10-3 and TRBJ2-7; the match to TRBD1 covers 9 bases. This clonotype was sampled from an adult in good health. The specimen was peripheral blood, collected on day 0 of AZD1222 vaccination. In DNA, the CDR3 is TGTGCCATCGGTTCTCCTGGACAGGGGTCCTACGAGCAGTACTTC. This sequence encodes CAIGSPGQGSYEQYF.